This is a list of T cell receptor beta chains from one sample in a study of cytomegalovirus exposure and HLA in healthy donors. Sequenced by immunoSEQ multiplex PCR; TCRdb stores in-frame clones only, minus some. This table holds approximately 150,000 clones, around 75% found once. Material: PBMCs. The source of these receptors is a woman in her twenties or thirties in good health and CMV-seronegative. Each CDR3 is given with its conserved first and last residue. D genes are given only for firm matches. Clone sizes are given selectively: once, few, many, or a class where the clone is expanded.

clone size	V gene	J gene	D gene	CDR3 protein	CDR3 DNA
NA	TRBV7-2	TRBJ1-5	TRBD1	CASSPTGGLNQPQHF	TGTGCCAGCAGCCCCACAGGGGGCCTCAATCAGCCCCAGCATTTT
NA	TRBV11-2	TRBJ1-4	TRBD1	CASSPTGVGEKLFF	TGTGCCAGCAGCCCGACAGGGGTTGGGGAAAAACTGTTTTTT
NA	TRBV5-1	TRBJ2-1	NA	CASSSAAGRSYNEQFF	TGCGCCAGCAGCTCTGCGGCAGGGAGGTCCTACAATGAGCAGTTCTTC
NA	TRBV5-1	TRBJ2-3	NA	CASGEGVLSTDTQYF	TGCGCCAGCGGCGAAGGGGTCTTGTCCACAGATACGCAGTATTTT
NA	TRBV4-2	TRBJ2-7	TRBD2	CASSPTGGRNYEQYF	TGTGCCAGCAGCCCAACGGGCGGGAGAAATTACGAGCAGTACTTC
NA	TRBV4-3	TRBJ1-1	NA	CASSQDGRGANTEAFF	TGCGCCAGCAGCCAAGATGGTCGGGGGGCGAATACTGAAGCTTTCTTT
NA	TRBV6-6	TRBJ1-5	TRBD1	CASRSRDRGFYQPQHF	TGTGCCAGCAGATCCCGGGACAGGGGATTTTATCAGCCCCAGCATTTT
NA	TRBV19	TRBJ1-2	NA	CASSLGLLGPAYGYTF	TGTGCCAGTAGTCTGGGCCTCCTTGGGCCCGCCTATGGCTACACCTTC
few	TRBV6-5	TRBJ1-5	NA	CASSYQINQPQHF	TGTGCCAGCAGTTACCAGATTAATCAGCCCCAGCATTTT
NA	TRBV6-1	TRBJ1-2	NA	CASSEALAGGYTF	TGTGCCAGCAGTGAAGCGCTCGCGGGGGGCTACACCTTC
NA	TRBV28	TRBJ1-5	NA	CASIGDDQPQHF	TGTGCCAGCATAGGGGATGATCAGCCCCAGCATTTT
once	TRBV20-1	TRBJ1-2	NA	CSARTGDGYTF	TGCAGTGCCCGAACCGGAGATGGCTACACCTTC
once	TRBV4-2	TRBJ1-5	NA	CASSQAGPNQPQHF	TGTGCCAGCAGCCAGGCGGGACCCAATCAGCCCCAGCATTTT
once	TRBV29-1	TRBJ1-1	NA	CSATLPYASTFKGRARMNTEAFF	TGCAGCGCAACTCTCCCCTACGCTTCGACCTTCAAGGGGAGGGCTCGGATGAACACTGAAGCTTTCTTT
NA	TRBV6-5	TRBJ2-5	TRBD1	CASSLSGTVKETQYF	TGTGCCAGCAGTTTGTCTGGGACAGTTAAGGAGACCCAGTACTTC
NA	TRBV6-6	TRBJ2-5	TRBD1	CASSYSQGARSETQYF	TGTGCCAGCAGTTACTCCCAGGGGGCGCGGAGTGAGACCCAGTACTTC
NA	TRBV5-4	TRBJ2-7	TRBD2	CASSLYTSGAYEQYF	TGTGCCAGCAGCTTGTATACTAGCGGGGCCTACGAGCAGTACTTC
NA	TRBV18	TRBJ1-5	NA	CASSRVRGSNQPQHF	TGTGCCAGCTCACGAGTCCGGGGTTCCAATCAGCCCCAGCATTTT
NA	TRBV7-3	TRBJ2-1	TRBD2	CASSLRGLAGGNEQFF	TGTGCCAGCAGCCTCCGGGGGCTAGCGGGAGGCAATGAGCAGTTCTTC
once	TRBV2	TRBJ2-3	TRBD1	CASSVDRGTDTQYF	TGTGCCAGCAGTGTGGACAGGGGCACAGATACGCAGTATTTT
NA	TRBV28	TRBJ1-5	TRBD1	CASSTGQGGWPQHF	TGTGCCAGCAGTACAGGACAGGGTGGATGGCCCCAGCATTTT
few	TRBV2	TRBJ2-7	TRBD2	CASNRAGALDEQYF	TGTGCCAGCAATAGAGCGGGGGCTCTGGACGAGCAGTACTTC
NA	TRBV5-1	TRBJ1-1	TRBD1	CASGQGVRTGTEAFF	TGCGCCAGCGGCCAGGGGGTTCGAACGGGGACTGAAGCTTTCTTT
NA	TRBV10-1	TRBJ1-1	NA	CASSEGPNTEAFF	TGCGCCAGCAGTGAGGGCCCAAACACTGAAGCTTTCTTT
NA	TRBV2	TRBJ1-2	NA	CASSEGETPSNYGYTF	TGTGCCAGCAGTGAAGGGGAGACACCCTCTAACTATGGCTACACCTTC
once	TRBV7-8	TRBJ1-3	NA	CASSNGPNSGNTIYF	TGTGCCAGCAGCAATGGCCCGAACTCTGGAAACACCATATATTTT